This T cell receptor beta chain was documented in a study of cytomegalovirus exposure and HLA in healthy donors. Study observations and caveats: Reported results showed that the classifier diagnosed cytomegalovirus status with high specificity and sensitivity. It was found in a later analysis that first-cohort TCR clusters tended to co-occur in the approximately 120 validation repertoires.

Libraries were prepared by immunoSEQ multiplex PCR; TCRdb keeps only in-frame clonotypes and omits some of them. The sample comprises 220,000 or so clones, less than 85% of which are singletons, and 4.5% to 6% rests with the top ten. V gave up 0 bases and J gave up 6 bases, with 10 bases separating them. Germline values: CDR1 SGHDT, CDR2 YYEEEE. The CDR3 covers 13 residues. Separate from the 666-subject first cohort was the approximately 130-subject validation cohort, to which the donors belonged. Concerning this clone: Antigen unknown.

This chain joins TRBV5-6 and TRBJ2-7; no clear D gene. Sequencing input: PBMCs. This TCR came from a young woman in good health and CMV-seronegative. This CDR3 is CASSLGGPREQYF. DNA of the CDR3: TGTGCCAGCAGCTTGGGAGGACCGCGCGAGCAGTACTTC.